This T cell receptor (beta chain) came from a study of T cell responses to AZD1222 COVID-19 vaccine. Study-level points and caveats: Among the donors, most were white British and more were female, and clonal diversity was possibly underestimated. Baseline antibody screening turned up just a handful of seropositive AZD1222 recipients.

The CDR3 has 15 residues. Trimming shortened V by 6 bases and J by 5 bases, and 16 bases separated the two germline ends. Looked up from germline, CDR1 is MDHEN and CDR2 is SYDVKM. With respect to this clone: Its matching antigen is unknown.

Generated by immunoSEQ multiplex PCR, the TCRdb table keeps only in-frame clones and is missing some. The sample consists of tens of thousands of clones, 83% of them appearing once. The chain joins TRBV28 to TRBJ1-4; D possibly corresponds to TRBD1 (5 bases). The material sequenced was peripheral blood, taken on day 0 of AZD1222 vaccination. This TCR was recovered from an adult in good health. The CDR3 DNA reads TGTGCCAGCAGGAGGGACCCGGGGACCAATGAAAAACTGTTTTTT. Residues: CASRRDPGTNEKLFF.